A few counts support the clone carrying this TCR beta chain. Its matching antigen is unknown. Between the trimmed V and J ends, which lost 1 base and 4 bases, there was a span of 8 bases. Germline-derived CDR1 and CDR2 are SNHLY and FYNNEI. The CDR3 spans 14 residues. These data come from a study of T-cell reconstitution after alpha-beta-depleted transplantation in children. Study-wide findings and caveats: T-cell numbers and diversity, one year after transplant, stemmed largely from T cells that were newly produced. About two months after transplant, alpha-beta T cells reportedly came from several hundred expanded graft clones. Diversity of TCRbeta at day 60 was high in some patients, arising from surviving recipient T cells and thymic progenitors.

Unique molecular identifiers tagged the TCRbeta library. Each CDR3 protein is one row after TCRdb ran MiXCR on the PCR reads. The data contain about 290,000 distinct CDR3 sequences, just over 7.5% of them singletons. The V gene is TRBV2, the J gene TRBJ1-5; no definite D call. This specimen consisted of peripheral blood, obtained 360 days after TCRalphabeta/CD19-depleted stem cell transplant. The source of this sequence is a female patient aged 2-10 years who had a stem cell transplant for Fanconi anemia, so the T cells may come from the graft donor. Written as DNA, the CDR3 is TGTGCCAGCAGTGAAGTCACAGAGAATCAGCCCCAGCATTTT. Amino acids: CASSEVTENQPQHF.